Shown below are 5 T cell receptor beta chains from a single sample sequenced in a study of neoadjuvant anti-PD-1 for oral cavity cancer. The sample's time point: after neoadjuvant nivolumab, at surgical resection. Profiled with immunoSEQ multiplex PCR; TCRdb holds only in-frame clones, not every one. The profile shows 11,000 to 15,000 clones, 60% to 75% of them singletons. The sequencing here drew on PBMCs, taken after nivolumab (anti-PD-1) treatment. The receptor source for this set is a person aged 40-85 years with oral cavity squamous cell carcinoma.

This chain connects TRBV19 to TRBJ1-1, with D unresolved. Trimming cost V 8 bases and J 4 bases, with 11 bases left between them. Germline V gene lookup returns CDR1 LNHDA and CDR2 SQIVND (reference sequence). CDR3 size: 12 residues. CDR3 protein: CASLGGVTEAFF. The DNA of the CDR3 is TGTGCCAGTTTAGGAGGAGTCACTGAAGCTTTCTTT. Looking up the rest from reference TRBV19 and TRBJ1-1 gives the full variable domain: DGGITQSPKYLFRKEGQNVTLSCEQNLNHDAMYWYRQDPGQGLRLIYYSQIVNDFQKGDIAEGYSVSREKKESFPLTVTSAQKNPTAFYLCASLGGVTEAFFGQGTRLTVV.

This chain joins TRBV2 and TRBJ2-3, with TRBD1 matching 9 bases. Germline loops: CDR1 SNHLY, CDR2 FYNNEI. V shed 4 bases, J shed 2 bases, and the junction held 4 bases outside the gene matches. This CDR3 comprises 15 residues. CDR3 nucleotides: TGTGCCAGCAGTGTGGACAGGGGCAACACAGATACGCAGTATTTT. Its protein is CASSVDRGNTDTQYF.

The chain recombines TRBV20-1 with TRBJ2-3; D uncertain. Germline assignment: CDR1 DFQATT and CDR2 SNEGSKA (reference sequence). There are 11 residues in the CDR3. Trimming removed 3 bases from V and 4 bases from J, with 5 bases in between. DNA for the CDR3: TGCAGTGCTAGTTCCCCAGATACGCAGTATTTT. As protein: CSASSPDTQYF.

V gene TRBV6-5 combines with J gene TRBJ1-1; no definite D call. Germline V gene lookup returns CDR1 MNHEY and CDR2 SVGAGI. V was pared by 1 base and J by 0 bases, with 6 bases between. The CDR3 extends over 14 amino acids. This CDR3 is CASSYYSVNTEAFF. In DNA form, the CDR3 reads TGTGCCAGCAGTTACTACAGCGTGAACACTGAAGCTTTCTTT.

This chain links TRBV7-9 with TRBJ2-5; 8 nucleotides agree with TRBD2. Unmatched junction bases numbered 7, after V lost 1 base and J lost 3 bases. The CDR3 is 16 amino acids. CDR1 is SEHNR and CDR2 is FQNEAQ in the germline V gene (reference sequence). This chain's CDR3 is CASSLVPAGEEETQYF. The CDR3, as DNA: TGTGCCAGCAGCTTAGTTCCAGCGGGAGAGGAAGAGACCCAGTACTTC.